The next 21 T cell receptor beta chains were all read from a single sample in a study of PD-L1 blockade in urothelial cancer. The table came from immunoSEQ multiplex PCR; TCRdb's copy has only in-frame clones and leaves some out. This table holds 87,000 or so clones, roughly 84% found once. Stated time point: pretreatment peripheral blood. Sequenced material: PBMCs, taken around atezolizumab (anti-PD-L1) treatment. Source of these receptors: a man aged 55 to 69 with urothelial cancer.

DNA for the CDR3: TGTGCCATCAGTGGTACAGGGAACTATGGCTACACCTTC. This gives the protein CAISGTGNYGYTF. The gene calls are TRBV10-3 and TRBJ1-2, with TRBD1 as a possible D gene (6 bases). V was clipped by 4 bases and J by 2 bases, with 8 bases between them. There are 13 residues in the CDR3. CDR1 is ENHRY, CDR2 SYGVKD, per germline.

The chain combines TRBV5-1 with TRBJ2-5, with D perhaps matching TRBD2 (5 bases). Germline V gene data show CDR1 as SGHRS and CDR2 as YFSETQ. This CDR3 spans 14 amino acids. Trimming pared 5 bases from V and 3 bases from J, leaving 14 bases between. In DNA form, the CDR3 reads TGCGCCAGCAGTTCGCCCGGGGTAGAAGAGACCCAGTACTTC. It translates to CASSSPGVEETQYF.

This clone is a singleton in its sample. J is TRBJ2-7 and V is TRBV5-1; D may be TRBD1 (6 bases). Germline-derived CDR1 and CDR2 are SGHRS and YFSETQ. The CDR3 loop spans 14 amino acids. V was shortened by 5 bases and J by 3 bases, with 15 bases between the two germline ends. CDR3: CASRNYGQFYEQYF. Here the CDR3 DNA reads TGCGCCAGCAGAAATTACGGACAGTTCTACGAGCAGTACTTC. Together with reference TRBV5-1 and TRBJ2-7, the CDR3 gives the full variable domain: KAGVTQTPRYLIKTRGQQVTLSCSPISGHRSVSWYQQTPGQGLQFLFEYFSETQRNKGNFPGRFSGRQFSNSRSEMNVSTLELGDSALYLCASRNYGQFYEQYFGPGTRLTVT.

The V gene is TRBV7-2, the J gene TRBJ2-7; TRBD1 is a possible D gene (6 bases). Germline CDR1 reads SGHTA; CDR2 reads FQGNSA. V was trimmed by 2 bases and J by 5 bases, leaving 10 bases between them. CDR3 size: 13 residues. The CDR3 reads CASSLIRGDEQYF. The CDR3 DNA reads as TGTGCCAGCAGCTTAATCAGGGGTGACGAGCAGTACTTC.

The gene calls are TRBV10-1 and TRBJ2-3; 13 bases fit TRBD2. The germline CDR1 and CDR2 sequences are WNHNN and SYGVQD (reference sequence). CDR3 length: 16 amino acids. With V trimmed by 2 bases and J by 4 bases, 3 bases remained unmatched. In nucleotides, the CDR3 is TGCGCCAGCAGTGAGCAGACTAGCGGGGGGTCAGATACGCAGTATTTT. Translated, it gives CASSEQTSGGSDTQYF.

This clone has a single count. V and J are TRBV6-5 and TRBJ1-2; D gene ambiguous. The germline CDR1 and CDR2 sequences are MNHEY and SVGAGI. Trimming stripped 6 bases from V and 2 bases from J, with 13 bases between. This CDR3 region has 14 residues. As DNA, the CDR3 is TGTGCCAGCAGGAGACGGGATCCAAACTATGGCTACACCTTC. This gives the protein CASRRRDPNYGYTF.

CDR3 region: CAWQNNRVFEKLFF. Here the CDR3 DNA reads TGTGCCTGGCAGAACAACAGGGTTTTCGAAAAACTGTTTTTT. The chain couples TRBV30 to TRBJ1-4; possible D gene TRBD1, 6 bases. Germline CDR1 and CDR2: GTSNPN and SVGIG (reference sequence). Trimming took 5 bases from V and 8 from J, leaving 18 bases between them. The CDR3 is 14 amino acids.

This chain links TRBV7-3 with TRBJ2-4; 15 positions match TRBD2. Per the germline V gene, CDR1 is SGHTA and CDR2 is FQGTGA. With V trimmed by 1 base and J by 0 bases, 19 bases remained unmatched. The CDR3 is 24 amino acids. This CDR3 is CASSLSGTSGGCRLLQLAKNIQYF. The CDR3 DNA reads TGTGCCAGCAGCTTAAGTGGGACTAGCGGGGGGTGTCGGTTGCTCCAACTAGCCAAAAACATTCAGTACTTC.

The CDR3 is CAWSVRGEGAEAFF. In DNA form, the CDR3 reads TGTGCCTGGAGTGTACGGGGGGAAGGGGCTGAAGCTTTCTTT. The V call is TRBV30, the J call TRBJ1-1; D is possibly TRBD1 (5 bases). The CDR3 runs to 14 residues. V was clipped by 0 bases and J by 6 bases, with 14 bases between them. Germline CDR1 is GTSNPN and CDR2 is SVGIG (reference sequence).

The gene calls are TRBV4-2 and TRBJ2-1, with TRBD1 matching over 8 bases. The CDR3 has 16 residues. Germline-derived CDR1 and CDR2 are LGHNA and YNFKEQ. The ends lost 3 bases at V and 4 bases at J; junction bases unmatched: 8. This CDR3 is CASSQPGQAGYNEQFF. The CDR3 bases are TGTGCCAGCAGCCAGCCGGGACAGGCGGGATACAATGAGCAGTTCTTC.

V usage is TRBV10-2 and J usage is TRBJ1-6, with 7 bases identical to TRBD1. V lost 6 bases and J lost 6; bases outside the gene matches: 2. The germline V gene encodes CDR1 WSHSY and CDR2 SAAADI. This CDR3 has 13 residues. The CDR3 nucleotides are TGCGCCAGCAGGGACAGGCTTAATTCACCCCTCCACTTT. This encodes CASRDRLNSPLHF.

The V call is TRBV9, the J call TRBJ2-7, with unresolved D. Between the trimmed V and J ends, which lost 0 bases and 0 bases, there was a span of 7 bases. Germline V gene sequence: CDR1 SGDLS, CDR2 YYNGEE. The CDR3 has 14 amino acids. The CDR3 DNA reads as TGTGCCAGCAGCGTAGATCCAGGCTCCTACGAGCAGTACTTC. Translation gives CASSVDPGSYEQYF.

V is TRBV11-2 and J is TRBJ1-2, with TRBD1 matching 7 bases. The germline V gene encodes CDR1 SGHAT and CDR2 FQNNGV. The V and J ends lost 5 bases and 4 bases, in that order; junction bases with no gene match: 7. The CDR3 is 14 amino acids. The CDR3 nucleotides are TGTGCCAGCAGCGATTACAGGGGATTCTATGGCTACACCTTC. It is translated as CASSDYRGFYGYTF. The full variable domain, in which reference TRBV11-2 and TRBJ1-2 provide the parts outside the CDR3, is EAGVAQSPRYKIIEKRQSVAFWCNPISGHATLYWYQQILGQGPKLLIQFQNNGVVDDSQLPKDRFSAERLKGVDSTLKIQPAKLEDSAVYLCASSDYRGFYGYTFGSGTRLTVV.

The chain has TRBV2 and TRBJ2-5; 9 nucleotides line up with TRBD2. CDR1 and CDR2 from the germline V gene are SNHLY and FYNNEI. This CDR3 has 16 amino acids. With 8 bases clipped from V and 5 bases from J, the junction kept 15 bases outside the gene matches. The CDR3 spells CASGGSSGTSFETQYF. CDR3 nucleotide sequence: TGTGCCAGCGGGGGCAGTTCCGGGACTAGCTTTGAGACCCAGTACTTC.

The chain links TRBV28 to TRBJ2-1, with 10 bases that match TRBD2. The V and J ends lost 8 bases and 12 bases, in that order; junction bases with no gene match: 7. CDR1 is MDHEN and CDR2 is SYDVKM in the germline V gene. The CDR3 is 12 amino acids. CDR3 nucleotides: TGTGCCAGCGTATCTAGCGGGAGAGGGCAGTTCTTC. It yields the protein CASVSSGRGQFF.

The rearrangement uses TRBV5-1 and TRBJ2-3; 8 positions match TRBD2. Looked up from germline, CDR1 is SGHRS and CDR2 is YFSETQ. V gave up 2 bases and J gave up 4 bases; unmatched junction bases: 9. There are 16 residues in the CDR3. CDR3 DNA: TGCGCCAGCAGCTTATGGCGGGAGGTCCGCCCAGATACGCAGTATTTT. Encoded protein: CASSLWREVRPDTQYF.

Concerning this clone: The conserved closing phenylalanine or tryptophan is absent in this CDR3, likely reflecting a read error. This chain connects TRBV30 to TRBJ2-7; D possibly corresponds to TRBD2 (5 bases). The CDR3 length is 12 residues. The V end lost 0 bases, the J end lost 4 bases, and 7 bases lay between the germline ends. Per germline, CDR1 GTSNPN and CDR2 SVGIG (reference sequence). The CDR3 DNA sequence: TGTGCCTGGAGTGTTGGAGGATACGAGCAGTACCTC. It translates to CAWSVGGYEQYL.

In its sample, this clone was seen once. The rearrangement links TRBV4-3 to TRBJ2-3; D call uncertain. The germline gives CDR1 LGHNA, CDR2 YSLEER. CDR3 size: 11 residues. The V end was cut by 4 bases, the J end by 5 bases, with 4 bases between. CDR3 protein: CASSPGDTQYF. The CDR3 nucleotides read TGCGCCAGCAGCCCCGGAGATACGCAGTATTTT.

Here the CDR3 DNA reads TGTGCCAGCAGCTTCGGGGAAAACGATTCTCCGAACACTGAAGCTTTCTTT. Translated: CASSFGENDSPNTEAFF. The V call is TRBV7-6, the J call TRBJ1-1; D not certain. The CDR3 covers 17 residues. Germline lookup yields CDR1 SGHVS and CDR2 FNYEAQ. Trimming left V 3 bases short and J 1 base short, with 18 bases between.

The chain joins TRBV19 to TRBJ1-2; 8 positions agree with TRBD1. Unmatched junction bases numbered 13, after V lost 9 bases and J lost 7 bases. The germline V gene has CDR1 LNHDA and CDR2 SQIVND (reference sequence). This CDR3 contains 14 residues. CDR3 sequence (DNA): TGTGCCAGCAATAGCGGACAGGGTTTTGGTGGCTACACCTTC. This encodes CASNSGQGFGGYTF.

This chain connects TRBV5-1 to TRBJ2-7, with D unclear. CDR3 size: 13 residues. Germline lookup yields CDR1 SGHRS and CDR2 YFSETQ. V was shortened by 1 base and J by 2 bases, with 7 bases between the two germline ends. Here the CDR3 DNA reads TGCGCCAGCAGCTTGTTGGGCGCCTACGAGCAGTACTTC. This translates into CASSLLGAYEQYF.